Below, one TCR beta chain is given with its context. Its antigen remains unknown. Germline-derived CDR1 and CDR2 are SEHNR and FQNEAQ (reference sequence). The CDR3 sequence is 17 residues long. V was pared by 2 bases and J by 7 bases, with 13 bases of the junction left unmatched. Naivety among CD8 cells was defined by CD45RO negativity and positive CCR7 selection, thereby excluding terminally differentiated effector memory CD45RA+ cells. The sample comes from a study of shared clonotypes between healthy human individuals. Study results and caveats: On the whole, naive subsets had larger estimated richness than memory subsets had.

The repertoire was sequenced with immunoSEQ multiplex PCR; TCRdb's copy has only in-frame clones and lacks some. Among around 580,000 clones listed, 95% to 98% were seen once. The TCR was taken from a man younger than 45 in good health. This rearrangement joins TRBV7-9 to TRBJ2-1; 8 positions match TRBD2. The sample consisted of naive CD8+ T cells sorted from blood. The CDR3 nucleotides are TGTGCCAGCAGCTTACCCTCCGGGAGCGGGAGTATGAATGAGCAGTTCTTC. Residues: CASSLPSGSGSMNEQFF.